This T cell receptor beta chain was sequenced for a study of blood T cell repertoires in COVID-19. Background on the study: Material from acute and convalescent COVID-19 was sourced from the United States, Italy and Spain. PBMCs, B-cell-depleted T cells, or T cells provided the cDNA or gDNA that made up the material.

Per the original methods: Amplified reference gene primers provided the basis for estimating nucleated cell counts. Here immunoSEQ multiplex PCR was the method, and the copy in TCRdb shows in-frame clones only, minus some. V and J calls and clone size are copied from that table; D and trimming were computed from the DNA. The sample consists of hundreds of thousands of clones, roughly 84% of them appearing once. The CDR3 consists of 14 residues. V was pared by 4 bases and J by 5 bases, with 5 bases of the junction left unmatched. Germline V gene sequence: CDR1 SGHTA, CDR2 FQGNSA. The sample taken for sequencing was peripheral blood. This chain connects TRBV7-2 to TRBJ2-3; 8 positions agree with TRBD2. The clonotype was recovered from a woman of 80 years or more with acute or convalescent COVID-19. For the CDR3, the DNA is TGTGCCAGCAGCTCCGCCACTAGCGGAGATACGCAGTATTTT. Translation: CASSSATSGDTQYF.